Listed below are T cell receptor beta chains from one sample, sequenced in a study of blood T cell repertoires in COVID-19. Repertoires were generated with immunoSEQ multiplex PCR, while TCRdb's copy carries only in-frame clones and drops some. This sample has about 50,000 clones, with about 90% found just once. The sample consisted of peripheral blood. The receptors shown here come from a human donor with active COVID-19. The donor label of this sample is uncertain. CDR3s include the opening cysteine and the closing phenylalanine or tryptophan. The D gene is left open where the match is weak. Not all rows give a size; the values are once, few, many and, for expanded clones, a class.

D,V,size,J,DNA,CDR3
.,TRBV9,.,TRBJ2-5,TGTGCCAGCAGCCCGCGTGGGGCTAGCGAGGAGACCCAGTACTTC,CASSPRGASEETQYF
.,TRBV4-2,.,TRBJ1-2,TGTGCCAGCAGCCAAGATTTCAGGGGCTCGGCCTTC,CASSQDFRGSAF
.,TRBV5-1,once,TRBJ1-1,TGCGCCAGCAGCTTGCCGAGGCAGAACACTGAAGCTTTCTTT,CASSLPRQNTEAFF
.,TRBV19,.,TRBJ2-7,TGTGCCAGTAGTGCCCGGCTTAGACCACCGGGTTACGAGCAGTACTTC,CASSARLRPPGYEQYF
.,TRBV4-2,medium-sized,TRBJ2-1,TGTGCCAGCAGCCAAGATGACCCTGTGACTAGTGAAAGCCGGTACAATGAGCAGTTCTTC,CASSQDDPVTSESRYNEQFF
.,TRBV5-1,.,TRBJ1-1,TGCGCCAGCAGCTTGGAGACCCAGGGAACCGCTGAAGCTTTCTTT,CASSLETQGTAEAFF
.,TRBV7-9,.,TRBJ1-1,TGTGCCAGCAGCTTATATTCCACAACCCCCCGCACTGAAGCTTTCTTT,CASSLYSTTPRTEAFF
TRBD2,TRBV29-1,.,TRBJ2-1,TGCAGCGTTGAATGGGCGGGGGAGGCCGATGAGCAGTTCTTC,CSVEWAGEADEQFF
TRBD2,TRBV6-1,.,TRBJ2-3,TGTGCCATCCGCGGGCGGGGGGCCCCAGATACGCAGTATTTT,CAIRGRGAPDTQYF
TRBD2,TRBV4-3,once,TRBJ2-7,TGCGCCAGCAGCCAAGATAAGGCTAGCGGGGGCTACGAGCAGTACTTC,CASSQDKASGGYEQYF
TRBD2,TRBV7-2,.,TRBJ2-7,TGTGCCAGCAGCGCCGGGACTAGGGGCCTCGAGCAGTACTTC,CASSAGTRGLEQYF
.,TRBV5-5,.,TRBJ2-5,TGTGCCAGCAGCTTGGACAGTCAAGAGACCCAGTACTTC,CASSLDSQETQYF
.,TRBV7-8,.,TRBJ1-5,TGTGCCAGCAGCCTCGGTAACGGTCGTACCAATCAGCCCCAGCATTTT,CASSLGNGRTNQPQHF
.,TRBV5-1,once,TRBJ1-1,TGCGCCAGCAGCCCCCACCTGGGAGGGCGGGCCACTGAAGCTTTCTTT,CASSPHLGGRATEAFF
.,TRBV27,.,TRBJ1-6,TGTGCCAGCAGTTCACAGGGTCGATTGAGCAATTCACCCCTCCACTTT,CASSSQGRLSNSPLHF
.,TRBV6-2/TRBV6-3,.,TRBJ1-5,TGTGCCAGCAGTCACCTACAGGTTCAGCCCCAGCATTTT,CASSHLQVQPQHF
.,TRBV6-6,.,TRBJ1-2,TGTGCCAGCAGTCCCGGAATGGTCGGGAGGACTAACTATGGCTACACCTTC,CASSPGMVGRTNYGYTF
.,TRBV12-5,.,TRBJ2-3,TGTGCTAGTGGTACTACCCCCCGGACTACCAGCACAGATACGCAGTATTTT,CASGTTPRTTSTDTQYF
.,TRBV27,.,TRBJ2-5,TGTGCCAGCTGCAAACTGGGGGCCACAAGGGAGACCCAGTACTTC,CASCKLGATRETQYF
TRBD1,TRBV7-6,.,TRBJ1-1,TGTGCCAGCAGCTCAAACCTACGGACAGGGAAGCAGAACACTGAAGCTTTCTTT,CASSSNLRTGKQNTEAFF
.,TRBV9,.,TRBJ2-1,TGTGCCAGCAGCGTAGCTTCCGCGAGTGAGCAGTTCTTC,CASSVASASEQFF
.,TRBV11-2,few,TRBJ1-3,TGTGCCAGCACCGAGAGGGAAAGTGGAAACACCATATATTTT,CASTERESGNTIYF
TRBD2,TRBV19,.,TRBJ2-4,TGTGCCAGTGGGAGGGAGGCCAAAAACATTCAGTACTTC,CASGREAKNIQYF
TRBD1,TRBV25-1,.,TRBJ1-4,TGTGCCAGCAGTGCGGACAGGGGAGGTAATGAAAAACTGTTTTTT,CASSADRGGNEKLFF
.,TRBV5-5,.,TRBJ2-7,TGTGCCAGCAGCGAGACTTTAACTAATTTTTACGAGCAGTACTTC,CASSETLTNFYEQYF
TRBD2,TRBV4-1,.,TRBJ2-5,TGCGCCAGCAGCCAAGTAATAAGCGGGGGGACGCCGACCCAGTACTTC,CASSQVISGGTPTQYF